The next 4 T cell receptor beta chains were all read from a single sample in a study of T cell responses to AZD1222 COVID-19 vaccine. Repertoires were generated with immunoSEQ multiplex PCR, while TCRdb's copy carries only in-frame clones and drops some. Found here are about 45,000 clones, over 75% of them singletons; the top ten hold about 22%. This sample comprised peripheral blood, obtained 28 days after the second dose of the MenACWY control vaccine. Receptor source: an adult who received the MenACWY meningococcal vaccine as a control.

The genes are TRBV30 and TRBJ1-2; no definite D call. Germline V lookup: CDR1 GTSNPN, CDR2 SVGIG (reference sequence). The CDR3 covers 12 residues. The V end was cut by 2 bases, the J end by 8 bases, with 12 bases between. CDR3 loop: CAWSWAGRGYTF. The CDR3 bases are TGTGCCTGGAGTTGGGCAGGCCGAGGCTACACCTTC. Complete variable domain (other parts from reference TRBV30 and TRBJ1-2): SQTIHQWPATLVQPVGSPLSLECTVEGTSNPNLYWYRQAAGRGLQLLFYSVGIGQISSEVPQNLSASRPQDRQFILSSKKLLLSDSGFYLCAWSWAGRGYTFGSGTRLTVV.

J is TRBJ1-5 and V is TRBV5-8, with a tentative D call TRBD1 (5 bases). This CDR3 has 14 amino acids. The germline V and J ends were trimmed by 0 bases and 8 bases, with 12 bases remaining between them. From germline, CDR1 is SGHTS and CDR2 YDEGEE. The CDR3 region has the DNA TGTGCCAGCAGCTTGGGGGGGTTGGGGGAGCCCCAGCATTTT. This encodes CASSLGGLGEPQHF. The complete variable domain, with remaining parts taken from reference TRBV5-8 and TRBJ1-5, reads EAGVTQSPTHLIKTRGQQATLRCSPISGHTSVYWYQQALGLGLQFLLWYDEGEERNRGNFPPRFSGRQFPNYSSELNVNALELEDSALYLCASSLGGLGEPQHFGDGTRLSIL.

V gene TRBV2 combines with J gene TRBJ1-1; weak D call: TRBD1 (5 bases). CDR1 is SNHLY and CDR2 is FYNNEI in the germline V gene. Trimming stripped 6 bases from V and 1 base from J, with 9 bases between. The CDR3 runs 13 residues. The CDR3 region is CASRGGENTEAFF. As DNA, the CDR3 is TGTGCCAGCAGAGGAGGGGAGAACACTGAAGCTTTCTTT.

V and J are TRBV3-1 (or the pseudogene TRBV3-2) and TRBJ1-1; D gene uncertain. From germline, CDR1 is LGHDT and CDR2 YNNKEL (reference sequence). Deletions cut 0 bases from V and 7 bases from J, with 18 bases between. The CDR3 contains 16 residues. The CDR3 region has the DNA TGTGCCAGCAGCCAAGATAGCGGCAGTAAGATCAGTGAAGCTTTCTTT. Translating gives CASSQDSGSKISEAFF.